This TCR beta chain was sequenced for a study of T cells in localized non-small cell lung cancer. Germline CDR1 MNHEY, CDR2 SMNVEV (reference sequence). The V and J ends lost 6 bases and 8 bases respectively, with 9 bases between them. CDR3 length equals 11 residues. Notes on the study in general: In adjacent lung, a median around 55 of the top 100 tumor clones were found. Sequencing, confined to only one tumor region, leaves heterogeneity possible. Among the tissues sampled, uninvolved adjacent lung had the highest T cell clonality, above tumor.

Regarding this clone: Antigen unknown.

TCRdb's table, derived via immunoSEQ multiplex PCR, lists solely in-frame clones and lacks some. This sample carries tens of thousands of clones, about 86% of them seen once, and the ten largest clones take approximately 5.1%. The TCR originated in a man between 40 and 70 years old with stage II lung adenocarcinoma. This specimen consisted of PBMCs, obtained before any cancer treatment. The V call is TRBV27, the J call TRBJ2-3, with D perhaps TRBD1 or TRBD2 (5 bases each). The CDR3 DNA is TGTGCCAGCAGCCGAGGGGTTACGCAGTATTTT. It translates to CASSRGVTQYF.